This TCR beta chain was recovered during a study of blood T cell repertoires in COVID-19 (dated by TCRdb to between 2020 and 2021). Some background on the complete study: Collaborator samples came from the United States, Italy and Spain and covered acute and convalescent phases of COVID-19. HLA class I and class II types, where available, came from metadata supplied by the sample provider rather than from assay-based typing. Deeply sampled blood TCRbeta repertoires from subjects exposed to, actively infected with, or recovered from COVID-19 were included in the dataset. The prospective study material was composed of cDNA or gDNA derived from T cells, B-cell-depleted T cells, or PBMCs. The sample metadata nearly always contained a de-identified subject ID, COVID-19 status, age in years and sex. Samples came from the ongoing ImmuneRACE study (first 160 participants) plus 1,254 subjects from 6 global collaborators. A freely available public database, intended as a resource for researchers studying the immune response to SARS-CoV-2, is where the repertoires were released. On the study overall, not on this receptor specifically: The amount of clinical and demographic metadata varied by source and participant and was provided uncurated.

The collaborating institutions used their own protocols to collect whole blood in K2EDTA tubes. For TCRbeta analysis, collaborators shipped samples in one of three forms: frozen whole blood, isolated PBMCs, or DNA extracted from either of those sample types. For this clone: Its cognate antigen has yet to be identified. No base-level quality is on record; no much larger clone is a single base apart.

CDR1 DFQATT and CDR2 SNEGSKA were looked up in the germline V gene (reference sequence). Relative to germline, V is 3 bases shorter and J is 3 bases shorter, with 7 bases between their ends. The CDR3, cysteine through phenylalanine, is 12 amino acids long. Of the read, only the CDR3 DNA is kept; its 36 bases are in frame from base 1. TCRbeta CDR3 regions were amplified from genomic DNA using the immunoSEQ Assay, a bias-controlled multiplex PCR. On the authors' methods: Nucleated cell counts per sample were estimated from amplification of reference gene primers within the assay. To quantify the absolute abundance of each unique TCRbeta CDR3 rearrangement, sequence reads were collapsed and filtered. For each sample, productive Simpson clonality was calculated as the square root of Simpson's diversity index over productive rearrangements. TCRdb holds this immuneACCESS table with in-frame rearrangements only. Some clones are missing; in checked studies, unresolved V genes explain under half, and the rest has no known cause. The DNA was the basis for D and trimming; V, J and clone size are from that table. The sample table records around 200,000 clones; 65% to 85% of these occur just once. Clones ranked in the top ten supply approximately 2.4% of the sample.

Sample: peripheral blood. The chain couples TRBV20-1 to TRBJ2-3, with the D gene uncertain. The clonotype originates from a human donor with acute or convalescent COVID-19. The donor label of this sample is uncertain. Here is the DNA: TGCAGTGCTAGTCCTCCTACAGATACGCAGTATTTT. It codes for CSASPPTDTQYF.